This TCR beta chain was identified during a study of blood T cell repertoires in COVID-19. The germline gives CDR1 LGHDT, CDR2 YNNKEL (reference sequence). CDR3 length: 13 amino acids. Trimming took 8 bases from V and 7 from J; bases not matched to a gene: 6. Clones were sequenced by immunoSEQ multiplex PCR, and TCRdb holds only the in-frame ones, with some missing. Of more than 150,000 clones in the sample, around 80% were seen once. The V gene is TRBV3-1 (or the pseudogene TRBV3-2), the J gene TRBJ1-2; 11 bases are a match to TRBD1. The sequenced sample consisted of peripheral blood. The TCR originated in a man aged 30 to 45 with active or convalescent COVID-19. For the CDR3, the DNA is TGTGCCAGCGGCGGACAGGGGGCTGGTGGCTACACCTTC. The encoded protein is CASGGQGAGGYTF.